One sample yielded the 9 T cell receptor beta chains listed below, sequenced in a study of response to subunit inactivated influenza vaccine. TCRdb re-derived calls from the RT-PCR reads in MiXCR, one entry per CDR3 protein. The sample has roughly 670,000 distinct CDR3 sequences, 14% seen once. The specimen was PBMCs from blood, collected 14 to 15 days before vaccination. These receptors were obtained from a man between 45 and 60 years old who received an inactivated influenza vaccine.

The chain recombines TRBV7-2 with TRBJ2-3; D is unclear. There are 14 residues in the CDR3. CDR1 and CDR2 (germline): SGHTA, FQGNSA. Trimming cost V 0 bases and J 6 bases, with 10 bases left between them. The CDR3 DNA follows: TGTGCCAGCAGCTTAGCTACCTTGGGGGATACGCAGTATTTT. It specifies CASSLATLGDTQYF.

This clonotype was recorded only once. A read error may account for a junction end that differs from germline. The rearrangement joins TRBV10-3 to TRBJ1-2; weak D call: TRBD1 (6 bases). This CDR3 is built from 16 residues. Germline CDR1 ENHRY, CDR2 SYGVKD. The CDR3 DNA is TGTGCCATCAGATCGGAGACAGGCCGGACTAAATATGGCTACACCTTC. Its protein product is CAIRSETGRTKYGYTF.

This clonotype has a handful of counts. The V and J genes are TRBV4-3 and TRBJ2-7; TRBD2 might be the D (6 bases). The CDR3 has 13 amino acids. CDR1 and CDR2 from the germline V gene are LGHNA and YSLEER. Trimming left V 0 bases short and J 6 bases short, with 9 bases between. CDR3: CASSQDGGVEQYF. CDR3 in DNA: TGCGCCAGCAGCCAAGATGGAGGGGTCGAGCAGTACTTC.

This clonotype came up many times. This rearrangement joins TRBV20-1 to TRBJ2-6, with 7 bases aligning to TRBD1. The CDR3 loop spans 16 amino acids. V lost 6 bases, J lost 0 bases, and 8 bases stayed unmatched. CDR1 DFQATT and CDR2 SNEGSKA come from the germline V gene (reference sequence). For the CDR3, the DNA is TGCAGTGCCAGAAGGACAGGCCTCTCTGGGGCCAACGTCCTGACTTTC. Translation: CSARRTGLSGANVLTF.

The chain joins TRBV12-3 or TRBV12-4 to TRBJ2-3; 10 bases line up with TRBD2. This CDR3 comprises 17 residues. V dropped 3 bases and J dropped 1; count of bases not matched to a gene: 7. The CDR3 loop reads CASSFIPLAGGTDTQYF. The CDR3 nucleotides are TGTGCCAGCAGTTTTATCCCTCTAGCGGGGGGCACAGATACGCAGTATTTT.

V gene TRBV5-1 combines with J gene TRBJ1-2; D is perhaps TRBD1 (6 bases). Per the germline V gene, CDR1 is SGHRS and CDR2 is YFSETQ. CDR3 length: 13 amino acids. V lost 0 bases, J lost 7 bases, and 10 bases lay in between. The DNA of the CDR3 is TGCGCCAGCAGCTTGGTCGGACAGTCTGGCTACACCTTC. This translates into CASSLVGQSGYTF.

This clonotype has only a few counts. CDR3 coding DNA: TGTGCCAGCAGCTACGAACAGGGCTACGAGCAGTACTTC. Translated: CASSYEQGYEQYF. The chain carries TRBV5-6 and TRBJ2-7; D perhaps matches TRBD1 (6 bases). Germline loops: CDR1 SGHDT, CDR2 YYEEEE. This CDR3 is built from 13 residues. V was trimmed by 3 bases and J by 3 bases, leaving 10 bases between them.

Only a few counts were recorded for this clonotype. The rearrangement joins TRBV7-2 to TRBJ2-7, with 9 bases that match TRBD1. Germline V gene data show CDR1 as SGHTA and CDR2 as FQGNSA. The J segment lost 4 bases and the V segment lost 6 bases, leaving 10 bases of the junction unmatched. The CDR3 is 15 amino acids. CDR3 sequence reads: CASREPGTGIYEQYF. As DNA, the CDR3 is TGTGCCAGCAGAGAACCCGGGACAGGGATTTACGAGCAGTACTTC.

The sample holds a few counts of this clonotype. J is TRBJ2-7 and V is TRBV20-1, with D perhaps TRBD2 (6 bases). V was clipped by 1 base and J by 0 bases, with 10 bases between them. Per the germline V gene, CDR1 is DFQATT and CDR2 is SNEGSKA (reference sequence). CDR3 size: 14 residues. Here the CDR3 DNA reads TGCAGTGCTAGAGGCCGGGACTTCTCCTACGAGCAGTACTTC. Translating it yields CSARGRDFSYEQYF.